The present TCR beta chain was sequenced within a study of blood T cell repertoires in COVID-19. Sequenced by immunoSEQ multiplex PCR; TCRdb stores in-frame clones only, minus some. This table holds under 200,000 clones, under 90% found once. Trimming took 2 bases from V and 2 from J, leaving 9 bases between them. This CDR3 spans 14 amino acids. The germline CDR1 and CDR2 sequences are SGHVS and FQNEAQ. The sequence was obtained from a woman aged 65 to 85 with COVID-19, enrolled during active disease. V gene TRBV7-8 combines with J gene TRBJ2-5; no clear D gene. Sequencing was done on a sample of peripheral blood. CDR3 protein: CASSLFPYQETQYF. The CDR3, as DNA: TGTGCCAGCAGCTTATTCCCGTATCAAGAGACCCAGTACTTC.